This T cell receptor beta chain was sequenced for a study of blood T cells in healthy people across ages. Whole-study results and caveats: Per million T cells, the diversity of TCR beta decreased roughly linearly as age advanced.

It was with a sample-barcoded 5' primer and a J-beta primer mix that a second PCR of about 6 to 12 cycles was run. Template switching added a 12-random-nucleotide identifier to every cDNA molecule. The yield of each sample was at least 2.5 million CDR3-containing paired-end reads. TCRdb re-called the 5' RACE reads with MiXCR, one entry per CDR3 protein. The sample lists over 1,200,000 distinct CDR3 sequences, almost 60% occurring once. Peripheral blood, approximately 10 milliliters per donor, was collected. This clonotype appeared once. The antigen remains undetermined. Germline V CDR1 and CDR2: SGHDT, YYEEEE. Trimming removed 3 bases at V and 9 bases at J, with 13 bases between. The CDR3 has 13 amino acids.

This sequence originates from a man younger than 30 in good health. The specimen sequenced was blood. The chain recombines TRBV5-6 with TRBJ1-5, with D unclear. The CDR3 nucleotides read TGTGCCAGCAGCTCGAATCCGGGAACGCCCCAGCATTTT. Translating gives CASSSNPGTPQHF. The full variable domain, completed using reference TRBV5-6 and TRBJ1-5, is DAGVTQSPTHLIKTRGQQVTLRCSPKSGHDTVSWYQQALGQGPQFIFQYYEEEERQRGNFPDRFSGHQFPNYSSELNVNALLLGDSALYLCASSSNPGTPQHFGDGTRLSIL.